The clone carrying this T cell receptor beta chain was detected only a few times. The data stem from a study of beta chain features in type 1 diabetes. TCRB transcripts that were expressed got sequenced, as all of the isolated RNA had been reverse transcribed. Produced via immunoSEQ multiplex PCR; TCRdb's table is partial and in-frame only. The table includes 150,000 or so clones, over 8.5% detected once. One heparinised draw, averaging roughly 110 mL, was taken per donor. Purities in excess of 95% were seen in all sorted populations. The source material was central memory CD4+ T cells from blood. The source of this sequence is a man younger than 30 in good health.

CDR3 sequence: CAWSRGRESYEQYF. The CDR3 DNA follows: TGTGCCTGGAGCCGCGGCAGAGAGTCCTACGAGCAGTACTTC. This chain joins TRBV30 and TRBJ2-7, with D unclear. Germline CDR1 reads GTSNPN; CDR2 reads SVGIG (reference sequence). The CDR3 sequence is 14 residues long. With 3 bases removed from V and 1 base from J, the gap between germline ends came to 13 bases. The full variable domain, with the rest looked up from reference TRBV30 and TRBJ2-7, is SQTIHQWPATLVQPVGSPLSLECTVEGTSNPNLYWYRQAAGRGLQLLFYSVGIGQISSEVPQNLSASRPQDRQFILSSKKLLLSDSGFYLCAWSRGRESYEQYFGPGTRLTVT.